This T cell receptor (beta chain) was recorded in a study of blood T cell repertoires in COVID-19. Study background: Samples taken during acute and convalescent COVID-19 were collected in the United States, Italy and Spain. T cells, B-cell-depleted T cells, or PBMCs supplied cDNA or gDNA.

Per the original methods: Estimation of nucleated cell counts was performed using reference gene primer amplification. Assay used: immunoSEQ multiplex PCR; TCRdb lists only in-frame clones, some missing. V and J calls plus clone size are reproduced from that table; the DNA served to infer D and trimming. Of around 120,000 clones in the sample, more than 75% were seen once. The V end lost 1 base, the J end lost 0 bases, and 7 bases lay between the germline ends. The CDR3 spans 15 residues. CDR1 MNHEY and CDR2 SMNVEV come from the germline V gene (reference sequence). This TCR derives from a human donor in a cohort sampled during active COVID-19. The sample consisted of peripheral blood. This chain joins TRBV27 and TRBJ1-5; no firm D call. CDR3 sequence (DNA): TGTGCCAGCAGTTTATGGAGCTATAGCAATCAGCCCCAGCATTTT. Translating it yields CASSLWSYSNQPQHF.